A selection of T cell receptor beta chains follows, all from one sample in a study of beta chain features in type 1 diabetes. The assay was immunoSEQ multiplex PCR, and TCRdb's table has in-frame clones only and misses some. The profile shows around 280,000 clones, approximately 16% of them singletons. The specimen was naive CD4+ T cells from blood. Receptors were obtained from a man in his late teens or twenties with type 1 diabetes. Each CDR3 is given with its conserved first and last residue. The D gene is left open where the match is weak. Size is stated for part of the rows, as once, few or many counts, or as a class when the clone is expanded.

CDR3 DNA,CDR3 protein,D gene,V gene,clone size,J gene
TGTGCCAGCAGGGGACAGGGCGGCAATCAGCCCCAGCATTTT,CASRGQGGNQPQHF,TRBD1,TRBV6-6,few,TRBJ1-5
TGTGCCAGCAGCATTAGACGGGACAGGGTTATTGCCGGGGAGCTGTTTTTT,CASSIRRDRVIAGELFF,TRBD1,TRBV9,-,TRBJ2-2
TGTGCCAGCAGCTTGACGGGATTCGGAGAGACCCAGTACTTC,CASSLTGFGETQYF,-,TRBV7-2,few,TRBJ2-5
TGCGCCAGCAGCCTAACTATAGTGGGGGGTAATGAAAAACTGTTTTTT,CASSLTIVGGNEKLFF,-,TRBV4-1,-,TRBJ1-4
TGTGCCAGCCTCGGGGGGACTAGCGGATCATCCTACGAGCAGTACTTC,CASLGGTSGSSYEQYF,TRBD2,TRBV7-2,-,TRBJ2-7
TGTGCCAGCACCATTCCCGGCAGCCGCGGGCCCTACGAGCAGTACTTC,CASTIPGSRGPYEQYF,-,TRBV11-1,-,TRBJ2-7
TGTGCCAGCAGACAGGGGAGTGGAGAGACCCAGTACTTC,CASRQGSGETQYF,TRBD1,TRBV6-1,-,TRBJ2-5
TGTGCCAGTAGTCCCAAGGGGTGGTACCAAGAGACCCAGTACTTC,CASSPKGWYQETQYF,-,TRBV19,-,TRBJ2-5
TGCGCCAGCAGCTTGGGAATTACAGGGAAGGGAGACGGCACTGAAGCTTTCTTT,CASSLGITGKGDGTEAFF,-,TRBV5-1,few,TRBJ1-1
TGTGCCAGCAGCGTAGGCCAGCGTAATGAAAAACTGTTTTTT,CASSVGQRNEKLFF,-,TRBV9,few,TRBJ1-4
TGTGCCAGCGCCCTCCCGGGACTGTCCGGGCAGTTCTTC,CASALPGLSGQFF,-,TRBV27,-,TRBJ2-1
TGTGCCAGCAGTTCCCGGGACAGGGGACCGAACACTGAAGCTTTCTTT,CASSSRDRGPNTEAFF,TRBD1,TRBV27,-,TRBJ1-1
TGTGCCAGCAGCCACCGGGACAGGGACGAGCAGTACTTC,CASSHRDRDEQYF,TRBD1,TRBV14,few,TRBJ2-7
TGTGCCAGCAGCCAAGTCGCGGAATACACTGAAGCTTTCTTT,CASSQVAEYTEAFF,-,TRBV14,few,TRBJ1-1
TGTGCCAGCAGCTCGCGACTAGCGGGGGTCCAAGAGACCCAGTACTTC,CASSSRLAGVQETQYF,TRBD2,TRBV28,-,TRBJ2-5
TGTGCCAGCAGTTTTCGGGCTAGCGCTGCCTCTGGGGCCAACGTCCTGACTTTC,CASSFRASAASGANVLTF,-,TRBV2,few,TRBJ2-6
TGTGCCAGCAGCTTAACAGGGGCGGTTACTGAAGCTTTCTTT,CASSLTGAVTEAFF,TRBD1,TRBV7-2,few,TRBJ1-1
TGTGCCAGCAGTTCCCCAGCGGGGGGGCAGGAGACCCAGTACTTC,CASSSPAGGQETQYF,TRBD2,TRBV28,-,TRBJ2-5
TGTGCCAGCAGAGCGGGACTAGCGGGGGAGACCCAGTACTTC,CASRAGLAGETQYF,TRBD2,TRBV2,few,TRBJ2-5
TGTGCCAGCAGCCACTTAGCGGGGATCCCCCACAATGAGCAGTTCTTC,CASSHLAGIPHNEQFF,TRBD2,TRBV13,-,TRBJ2-1
TGTGCCTGGATCGGGGGTTTGACCGGGGAGCTGTTTTTT,CAWIGGLTGELFF,-,TRBV30,few,TRBJ2-2
TGTGCGAGAGACCGGGGGGGAGGTCAAACAGATACGCAGTATTTT,CARDRGGGQTDTQYF,TRBD2,TRBV2,few,TRBJ2-3
TGTGCCAGCAGCACTGGGGGGGGATTTCCAGATACGCAGTATTTT,CASSTGGGFPDTQYF,TRBD2,TRBV7-6,-,TRBJ2-3
TGCAGCGTTGGCGGGGGAAAGGCCAGAGAAAAACTGTTTTTT,CSVGGGKAREKLFF,-,TRBV29-1,few,TRBJ1-4
TGTGCCAGCAGCGCGGGGGGAGGTTCACCCCTCCACTTT,CASSAGGGSPLHF,-,TRBV9,few,TRBJ1-6
TGTGCCAGCAGCCCAACTTTGGCGGGGGGAAGCACAGATACGCAGTATTTT,CASSPTLAGGSTDTQYF,TRBD2,TRBV7-9,once,TRBJ2-3
TGTGCCAGCAGCCACCCTGCAGTCTACGAGCAGTACTTC,CASSHPAVYEQYF,-,TRBV28,few,TRBJ2-7
TGTGCCAGCAGTGAACTAGGGGGAGAATACGGCTACACCTTC,CASSELGGEYGYTF,-,TRBV25-1,-,TRBJ1-2
TGTGCCAGCTATGGGACAGGGCGGTACGAGCAGTACTTC,CASYGTGRYEQYF,TRBD1,TRBV28,few,TRBJ2-7
TGTGCCAGCAGACTTCCGAACCAAGAGACCCAGTACTTC,CASRLPNQETQYF,-,TRBV5-6,-,TRBJ2-5
TGCGCCAGCAGCTTGGTGGCTAGCGCCTACAATGAGCAGTTCTTC,CASSLVASAYNEQFF,-,TRBV5-1,-,TRBJ2-1
TGTGCCAGCAGCTTAGCGCGACAGGGGGTCGACGAGCAGTACTTC,CASSLARQGVDEQYF,TRBD1,TRBV7-2,few,TRBJ2-7
TGCGCCAGCAGCCTCGAAGCGGGACGGCGAAGCGATACGCAGTATTTT,CASSLEAGRRSDTQYF,TRBD2,TRBV4-1,few,TRBJ2-3
TGTGCCAGCAGCTTAAGAAAGCAGGGAATGAACACTGAAGCTTTCTTT,CASSLRKQGMNTEAFF,-,TRBV7-2,few,TRBJ1-1
TGTGCCAGTGGGACAGGGGGCTCAGATACGCAGTATTTT,CASGTGGSDTQYF,TRBD1,TRBV19,-,TRBJ2-3
TGTGCCAGCAGCCTCCTAGCGGGAGTGTGGAATGAGCAGTTCTTC,CASSLLAGVWNEQFF,TRBD2,TRBV14,-,TRBJ2-1
TGTGCCAGCAGTCGGATTCGGGGGAATGAGCAGTTCTTC,CASSRIRGNEQFF,-,TRBV11-3,-,TRBJ2-1
TGTGCCTGGAGTGTACGAACAGGGCTCACAGATACGCAGTATTTT,CAWSVRTGLTDTQYF,-,TRBV30,few,TRBJ2-3
TGTGCCATCAGTGCGGGACAGGGTGACAATGAGCAGTTCTTC,CAISAGQGDNEQFF,TRBD1,TRBV10-3,-,TRBJ2-1
TGTGCCAGTTCCCCGGGACAGGGCTACGAGCAGTACTTC,CASSPGQGYEQYF,TRBD1,TRBV28,-,TRBJ2-7
TGCGCCAGCAGCCGGCGGCTAGCGGGGGCCCCTGGGGAGACCCAGTACTTC,CASSRRLAGAPGETQYF,TRBD2,TRBV5-1,-,TRBJ2-5
TGTGCCAGCAGTCATACAGGGGAGAGCTACACCTTC,CASSHTGESYTF,TRBD1,TRBV6-1,-,TRBJ1-2
TGTGCCAGCAGTCTTACCGACAGGGTTGGAAATACGCAGTATTTT,CASSLTDRVGNTQYF,TRBD1,TRBV7-9,-,TRBJ2-3
TGTGCCAGCAGTGAACCAGGGGCTAGCGGGGAGCAGTACTTC,CASSEPGASGEQYF,TRBD2,TRBV25-1,-,TRBJ2-7